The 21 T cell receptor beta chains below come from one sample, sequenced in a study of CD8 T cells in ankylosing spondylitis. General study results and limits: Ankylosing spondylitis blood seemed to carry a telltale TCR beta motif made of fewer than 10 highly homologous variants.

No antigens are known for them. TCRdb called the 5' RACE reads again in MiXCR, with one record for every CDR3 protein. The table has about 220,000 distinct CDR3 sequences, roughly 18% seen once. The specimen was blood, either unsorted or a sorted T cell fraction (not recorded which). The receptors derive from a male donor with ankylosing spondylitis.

Written as DNA, the CDR3 is TGTGCCAGCAGCTCCTCCGGGAGTAAAAATGAAAAACTGTTTTTT. It yields the protein CASSSSGSKNEKLFF. This rearrangement joins TRBV7-9 to TRBJ1-4; no firm D call. This CDR3 has 15 residues. V was pared by 4 bases and J by 5 bases, with 14 bases between. CDR1 and CDR2 (germline): SEHNR, FQNEAQ (reference sequence).

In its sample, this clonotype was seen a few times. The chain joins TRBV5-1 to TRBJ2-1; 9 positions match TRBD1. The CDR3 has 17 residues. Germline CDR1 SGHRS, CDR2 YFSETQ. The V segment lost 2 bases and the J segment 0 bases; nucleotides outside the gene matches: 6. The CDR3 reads CASSFPGTGNSYNEQFF. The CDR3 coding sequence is TGCGCCAGCAGCTTCCCCGGGACAGGGAACTCCTACAATGAGCAGTTCTTC.

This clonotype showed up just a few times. The CDR3 nucleotides read TGCAGCGTTGACGGGGATTACACTGAAGCTTTCTTT. Residues: CSVDGDYTEAFF. The chain links TRBV29-1 to TRBJ1-1, with unresolved D. Trimming left V 3 bases short and J 3 bases short, with 8 bases between. CDR1 is SQVTM, CDR2 ANQGSEA, per germline. The CDR3 spans 12 residues.

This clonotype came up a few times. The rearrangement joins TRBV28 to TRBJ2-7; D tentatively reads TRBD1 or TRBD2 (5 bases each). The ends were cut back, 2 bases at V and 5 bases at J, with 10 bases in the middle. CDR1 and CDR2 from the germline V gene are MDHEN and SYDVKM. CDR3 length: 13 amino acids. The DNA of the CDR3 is TGTGCCAGCAGTTTACTCAGGGAGCACGAGCAGTACTTC. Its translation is CASSLLREHEQYF.

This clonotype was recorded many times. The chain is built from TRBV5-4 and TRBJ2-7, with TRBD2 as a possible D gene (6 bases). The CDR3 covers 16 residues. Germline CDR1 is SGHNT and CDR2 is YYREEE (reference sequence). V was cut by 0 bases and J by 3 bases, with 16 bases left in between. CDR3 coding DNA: TGTGCCAGCAGCTTGGGCATTGGACTACCCTACTACGAGCAGTACTTC. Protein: CASSLGIGLPYYEQYF.

CDR3 bases: TGTGCCAGCTCACAAAATAGCGGCAATGAGCAGTTCTTC. Translating gives CASSQNSGNEQFF. This chain links TRBV27 with TRBJ2-1; possible D gene TRBD2, 6 bases. This CDR3 region has 13 residues. Trimming removed 8 bases from V and 6 bases from J, with 14 bases in between. Per germline, CDR1 MNHEY and CDR2 SMNVEV (reference sequence).

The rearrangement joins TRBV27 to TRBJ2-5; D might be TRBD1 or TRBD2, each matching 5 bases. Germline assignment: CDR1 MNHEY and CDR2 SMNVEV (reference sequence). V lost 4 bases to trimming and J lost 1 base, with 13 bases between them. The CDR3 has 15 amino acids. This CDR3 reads CASSSTRDGQETQYF. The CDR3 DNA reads TGTGCCAGCAGTTCTACCCGGGACGGCCAAGAGACCCAGTACTTC.

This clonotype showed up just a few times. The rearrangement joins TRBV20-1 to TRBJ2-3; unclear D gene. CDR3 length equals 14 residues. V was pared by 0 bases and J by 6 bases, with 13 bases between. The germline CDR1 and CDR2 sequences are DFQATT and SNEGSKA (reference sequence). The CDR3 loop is CSARDLYGVDTQYF. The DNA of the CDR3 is TGCAGTGCTAGAGATCTCTATGGGGTGGATACGCAGTATTTT.

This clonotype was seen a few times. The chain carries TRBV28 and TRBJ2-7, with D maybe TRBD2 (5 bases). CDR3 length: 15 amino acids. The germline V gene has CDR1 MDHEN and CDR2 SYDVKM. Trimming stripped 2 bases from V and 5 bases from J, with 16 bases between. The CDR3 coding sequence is TGTGCCAGCAGTTTACGCGGGCCGAGGGCCAACGAGCAGTACTTC. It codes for CASSLRGPRANEQYF. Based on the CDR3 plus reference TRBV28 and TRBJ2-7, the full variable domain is DVKVTQSSRYLVKRTGEKVFLECVQDMDHENMFWYRQDPGLGLRLIYFSYDVKMKEKGDIPEGYSVSREKKERFSLILESASTNQTSMYLCASSLRGPRANEQYFGPGTRLTVT.

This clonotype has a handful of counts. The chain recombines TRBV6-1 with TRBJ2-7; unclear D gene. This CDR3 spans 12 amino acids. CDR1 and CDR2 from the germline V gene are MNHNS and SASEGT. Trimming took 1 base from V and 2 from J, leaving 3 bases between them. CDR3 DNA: TGTGCCAGCAGTGAAGTCCCCTACGAGCAGTACTTC. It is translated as CASSEVPYEQYF.

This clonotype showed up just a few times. CDR3 region: CASSQDRGTEETQYF. CDR3 coding DNA: TGTGCCAGCAGCCAAGATCGGGGGACAGAAGAGACCCAGTACTTC. The chain combines TRBV4-2 with TRBJ2-5; D may be TRBD1 (7 bases). Germline assignment: CDR1 LGHNA and CDR2 YNFKEQ. Trimming took off 0 bases at V and 3 bases at J, with 11 bases between the two ends. The CDR3 runs 15 residues.

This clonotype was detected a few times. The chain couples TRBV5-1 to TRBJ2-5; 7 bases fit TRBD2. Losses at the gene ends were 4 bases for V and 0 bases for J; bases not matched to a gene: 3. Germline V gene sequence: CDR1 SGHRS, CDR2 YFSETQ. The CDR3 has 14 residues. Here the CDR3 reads CASSPGTNQETQYF. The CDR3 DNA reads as TGCGCCAGCAGCCCCGGGACTAACCAAGAGACCCAGTACTTC.

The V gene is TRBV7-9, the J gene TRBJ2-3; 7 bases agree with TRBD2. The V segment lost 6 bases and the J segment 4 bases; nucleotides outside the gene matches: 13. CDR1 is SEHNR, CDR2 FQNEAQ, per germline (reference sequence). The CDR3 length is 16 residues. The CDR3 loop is CASSSIRGEGPDTQYF. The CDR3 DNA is TGTGCCAGCAGTTCTATCCGGGGGGAGGGTCCAGATACGCAGTATTTT.

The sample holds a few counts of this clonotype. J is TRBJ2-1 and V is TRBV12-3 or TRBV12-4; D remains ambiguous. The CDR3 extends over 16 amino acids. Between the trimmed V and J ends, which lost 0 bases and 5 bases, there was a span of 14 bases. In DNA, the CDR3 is TGTGCCAGCAGTTTAGCGCTAGGATTAGATCACAATGAGCAGTTCTTC. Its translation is CASSLALGLDHNEQFF.

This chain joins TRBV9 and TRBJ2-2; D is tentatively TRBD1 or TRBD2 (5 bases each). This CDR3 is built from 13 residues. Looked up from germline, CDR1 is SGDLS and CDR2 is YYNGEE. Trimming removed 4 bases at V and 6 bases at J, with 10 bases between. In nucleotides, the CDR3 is TGTGCCAGCAGCCTGATGGGGGCCGGGGAGCTGTTTTTT. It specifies CASSLMGAGELFF. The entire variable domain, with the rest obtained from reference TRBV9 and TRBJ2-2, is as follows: DSGVTQTPKHLITATGQRVTLRCSPRSGDLSVYWYQQSLDQGLQFLIQYYNGEERAKGNILERFSAQQFPDLHSELNLSSLELGDSALYFCASSLMGAGELFFGEGSRLTVL.

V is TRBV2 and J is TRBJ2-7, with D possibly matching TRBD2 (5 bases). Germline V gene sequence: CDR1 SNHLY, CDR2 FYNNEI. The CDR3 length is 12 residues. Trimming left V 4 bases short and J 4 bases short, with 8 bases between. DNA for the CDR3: TGTGCCAGCAGTGCACGGGGATACGAGCAGTACTTC. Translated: CASSARGYEQYF. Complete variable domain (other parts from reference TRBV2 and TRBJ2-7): EPEVTQTPSHQVTQMGQEVILRCVPISNHLYFYWYRQILGQKVEFLVSFYNNEISEKSEIFDDQFSVERPDGSNFTLKIRSTKLEDSAMYFCASSARGYEQYFGPGTRLTVT.

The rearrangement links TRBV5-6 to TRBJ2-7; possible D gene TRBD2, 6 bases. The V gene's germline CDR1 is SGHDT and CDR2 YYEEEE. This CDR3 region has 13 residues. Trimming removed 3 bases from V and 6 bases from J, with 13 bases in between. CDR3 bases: TGTGCCAGCAGCTCCGCGGGACCCCGCGAGCAGTACTTC. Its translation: CASSSAGPREQYF.

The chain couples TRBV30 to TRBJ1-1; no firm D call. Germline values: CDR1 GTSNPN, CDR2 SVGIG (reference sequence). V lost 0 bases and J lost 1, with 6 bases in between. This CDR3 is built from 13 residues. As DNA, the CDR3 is TGTGCCTGGAGTGTGGCGGGGAACACTGAAGCTTTCTTT. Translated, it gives CAWSVAGNTEAFF.

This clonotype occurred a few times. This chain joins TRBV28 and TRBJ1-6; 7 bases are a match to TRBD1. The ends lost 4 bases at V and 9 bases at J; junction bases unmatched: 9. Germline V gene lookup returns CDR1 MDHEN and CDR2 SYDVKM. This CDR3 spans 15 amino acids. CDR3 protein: CASSSIGGAGSPLHF. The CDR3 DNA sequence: TGTGCCAGCAGTTCCATAGGGGGCGCTGGTTCACCCCTCCACTTT. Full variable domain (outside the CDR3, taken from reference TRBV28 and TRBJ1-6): DVKVTQSSRYLVKRTGEKVFLECVQDMDHENMFWYRQDPGLGLRLIYFSYDVKMKEKGDIPEGYSVSREKKERFSLILESASTNQTSMYLCASSSIGGAGSPLHFGNGTRLTVT.

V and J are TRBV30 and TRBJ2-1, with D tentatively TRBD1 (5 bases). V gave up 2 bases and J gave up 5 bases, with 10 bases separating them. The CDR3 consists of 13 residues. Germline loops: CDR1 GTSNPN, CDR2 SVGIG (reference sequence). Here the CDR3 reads CAWSPDSNNEQFF. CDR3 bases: TGTGCCTGGAGTCCCGACAGCAACAATGAGCAGTTCTTC.

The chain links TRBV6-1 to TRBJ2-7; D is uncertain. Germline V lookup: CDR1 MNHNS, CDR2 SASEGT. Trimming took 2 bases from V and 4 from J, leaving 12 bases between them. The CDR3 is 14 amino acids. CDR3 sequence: CASSERAATYEQYF. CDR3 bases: TGTGCCAGCAGTGAACGGGCGGCCACGTACGAGCAGTACTTC.